Each of the 20 T cell receptor beta chains below was sequenced from the same sample in a study of shared clonotypes between healthy human individuals. The protocol was immunoSEQ multiplex PCR, while the TCRdb copy is restricted to in-frame clones and leaves out a portion. The table records about 690,000 clones, less than 95% of them present only once. The sample comprised memory CD8+ T cells from PBMCs. Subset: CD45RO+ cells pooled with CCR7-negative TemRA cells. The receptors come from a man aged 18 to 30 in good health. Some clones in this sample may be carry-over from other donors' samples.

This clone was detected once. This sequence joins TRBV28 and TRBJ2-7, with 10 nucleotides matching TRBD1. Germline V lookup: CDR1 MDHEN, CDR2 SYDVKM. Losses at the gene ends were 5 bases for V and 4 bases for J; bases not matched to a gene: 8. The CDR3 length is 15 residues. In DNA form, the CDR3 reads TGTGCCAGCAGTACCGACAGGGGGCGTTGGTACGAGCAGTACTTC. Residues: CASSTDRGRWYEQYF.

The chain combines TRBV28 with TRBJ2-7; D is possibly TRBD2 (5 bases). Germline-derived CDR1 and CDR2 are MDHEN and SYDVKM. The ends were cut back, 8 bases at V and 0 bases at J, with 8 bases in the middle. This CDR3 has 12 residues. The CDR3 is CASQRGSYEQYF. The CDR3 DNA reads TGTGCCAGCCAACGGGGCTCCTACGAGCAGTACTTC.

CDR3 sequence reads: CASSFGGVNEQYF. DNA of the CDR3: TGTGCCAGCAGCTTCGGGGGAGTGAACGAGCAGTACTTC. V is TRBV7-3 and J is TRBJ2-7; D may be TRBD2 (6 bases). The V end lost 3 bases, the J end lost 5 bases, and 11 bases lay between the germline ends. The V gene's germline CDR1 is SGHTA and CDR2 FQGTGA. The CDR3 loop spans 13 amino acids.

The chain combines TRBV5-8 with TRBJ2-1; 8 positions agree with TRBD2. Germline CDR1 SGHTS, CDR2 YDEGEE. The CDR3 covers 16 residues. The junction had 4 bases not matched to a gene; V was cut back by 0 bases and J by 2 bases. This CDR3 reads CASSLAGSGTYNEQFF. CDR3 nucleotide sequence: TGTGCCAGCAGCTTGGCGGGTAGCGGGACCTACAATGAGCAGTTCTTC.

The CDR3 DNA reads as TGTGCCTGGGGGGCTGTGGCTGAAGCTTTCTTT. This translates into CAWGAVAEAFF. V is TRBV30 and J is TRBJ1-1, with D perhaps matching TRBD1 (5 bases). The CDR3 has 11 amino acids. The germline gives CDR1 GTSNPN, CDR2 SVGIG (reference sequence). The V and J ends lost 5 bases and 6 bases respectively, with 10 bases between them.

The V call is TRBV7-9, the J call TRBJ1-1; D is ambiguous. V was trimmed by 5 bases and J by 5 bases, leaving 18 bases between them. This CDR3 has 15 residues. CDR1 is SEHNR, CDR2 FQNEAQ, per germline (reference sequence). This chain's CDR3 is CASSPKRTSVTEAFF. The DNA of the CDR3 is TGTGCCAGCAGCCCGAAGCGGACTTCGGTAACTGAAGCTTTCTTT.

CDR3 sequence reads: CASSYQDRTEAFF. The CDR3 DNA is TGTGCCAGCAGTTACCAAGACAGAACTGAAGCTTTCTTT. This chain connects TRBV6-5 to TRBJ1-1, with D possibly being TRBD1 (5 bases). Germline values: CDR1 MNHEY, CDR2 SVGAGI. V was cut by 2 bases and J by 5 bases, with 9 bases left in between. The CDR3 extends over 13 amino acids.

The chain is built from TRBV10-3 and TRBJ2-7; 10 nucleotides match TRBD1. The CDR3 sequence is 16 residues long. With 8 bases clipped from V and 5 bases from J, the junction kept 15 bases outside the gene matches. Germline V lookup: CDR1 ENHRY, CDR2 SYGVKD. The CDR3 DNA is TGTGCCATCGGGATCACACCGGGACAGGGGACCAACGAGCAGTACTTC. This sequence encodes CAIGITPGQGTNEQYF.

The V call is TRBV6-6, the J call TRBJ1-2; TRBD1 agrees at 10 bases. The CDR3 extends over 16 amino acids. Germline CDR1 reads MNHNY; CDR2 reads SVGAGI (reference sequence). V lost 0 bases and J lost 1; bases outside the gene matches: 2. CDR3 in amino acids: CASSYSTGGLNYGYTF. CDR3 DNA sequence: TGTGCCAGCAGTTACTCGACAGGGGGCCTTAACTATGGCTACACCTTC.

The rearrangement uses TRBV7-9 and TRBJ2-6; TRBD1 matches 10 bases. The CDR3 sequence is 17 residues long. Per the germline V gene, CDR1 is SEHNR and CDR2 is FQNEAQ (reference sequence). J gave up 3 bases and V 6 bases, and 8 bases lay outside the gene matches. CDR3 region: CASRYGTGVGGANVLTF. The DNA for the CDR3 is TGTGCCAGCAGATACGGGACAGGGGTAGGTGGGGCCAACGTCCTGACTTTC.

The rearrangement links TRBV4-2 to TRBJ2-5, with no clear D. With the DNA end fitting TRBJ2-7 better, the J assignment may be wrong. Germline-derived CDR1 and CDR2 are LGHNA and YNFKEQ. This CDR3 contains 14 residues. DNA for the CDR3: TGTGCCAGCAGCCAAGACCGCTCAGTCTACGAGCAGTACTTC. Its protein is CASSQDRSVYEQYF.

The chain links TRBV9 to TRBJ2-7; a weak D match, TRBD2 (6 bases). This CDR3 comprises 17 residues. Between the trimmed V and J ends, which lost 0 bases and 4 bases, there was a span of 20 bases. Germline-derived CDR1 and CDR2 are SGDLS and YYNGEE. The CDR3 DNA sequence: TGTGCCAGCAGCGTAGGGGCGGGGCGGGGTCATACATACGAGCAGTACTTC. Residues: CASSVGAGRGHTYEQYF.

The table lists this clone with a count of one. The V and J genes are TRBV4-2 and TRBJ2-2; 11 nucleotides agree with TRBD2. CDR1 and CDR2 from the germline V gene are LGHNA and YNFKEQ. Trimming at V came to 1 base and at J to 1 base, leaving 11 bases not matched to a gene. This CDR3 has 20 residues. The CDR3 DNA reads TGTGCCAGCAGCCAAGCGGTGGGAATTAGCGGGAGGGGGAACACCGGGGAGCTGTTTTTT. Its translation: CASSQAVGISGRGNTGELFF.

The chain recombines TRBV19 with TRBJ2-3, with 7 bases matching TRBD2. The CDR3 has 13 residues. J was trimmed by 3 bases and V by 8 bases; bases with no gene match: 5. Germline CDR1 LNHDA, CDR2 SQIVND (reference sequence). CDR3 sequence (DNA): TGTGCCAGTCTTGGGGGAGGGACAGATACGCAGTATTTT. Translation: CASLGGGTDTQYF.

This clone was seen just once. The chain combines TRBV28 with TRBJ1-1, with D possibly TRBD1 on 5 matching bases. Trimming left V 6 bases short and J 8 bases short, with 16 bases between. The CDR3 has 13 residues. The V gene's germline CDR1 is MDHEN and CDR2 SYDVKM. The DNA of the CDR3 is TGTGCCAGCAGGCAGAGGGGTATGCAGGAAGCTTTCTTT. Its translation: CASRQRGMQEAFF. Looking up the rest from reference TRBV28 and TRBJ1-1 gives the full variable domain: DVKVTQSSRYLVKRTGEKVFLECVQDMDHENMFWYRQDPGLGLRLIYFSYDVKMKEKGDIPEGYSVSREKKERFSLILESASTNQTSMYLCASRQRGMQEAFFGQGTRLTVV.

The rearrangement joins TRBV5-1 to TRBJ2-3, with 10 bases lining up with TRBD1. The V and J ends lost 4 bases and 5 bases, in that order; junction bases with no gene match: 7. CDR3 length: 15 residues. Germline V gene sequence: CDR1 SGHRS, CDR2 YFSETQ. CDR3 DNA: TGCGCCAGCAGCGCATGGACAGGGGGTCAAGATACGCAGTATTTT. The encoded protein is CASSAWTGGQDTQYF.

This sequence joins TRBV27 and TRBJ1-4; no clear D gene. CDR1 is MNHEY and CDR2 is SMNVEV in the germline V gene (reference sequence). V was cut by 5 bases and J by 7 bases, with 11 bases left in between. The CDR3 length is 13 residues. CDR3 nucleotide sequence: TGTGCCAGCAGTCCACTACGGGTTGAAAAACTGTTTTTT. Residues: CASSPLRVEKLFF.

The CDR3 sequence: CASSLGLSGANVLTF. For the CDR3, the DNA is TGTGCCAGCAGCTTAGGGCTGTCTGGGGCCAACGTCCTGACTTTC. The chain carries TRBV7-9 and TRBJ2-6; D is unclear. V lost 1 base, J lost 1 base, and 5 bases lay in between. CDR1 SEHNR and CDR2 FQNEAQ come from the germline V gene (reference sequence). The CDR3 has 15 residues.

V gene TRBV2 combines with J gene TRBJ2-7; 7 bases are a match to TRBD1. V lost 10 bases and J lost 6; bases outside the gene matches: 6. The germline V gene has CDR1 SNHLY and CDR2 FYNNEI. The CDR3 spans 11 residues. In nucleotides, the CDR3 is TGTGCCACCGGCACAGGGGTCGAGCAGTACTTC. Its translation: CATGTGVEQYF.

This sequence joins TRBV11-2 and TRBJ1-2, with D perhaps TRBD1 (6 bases). The CDR3 has 12 amino acids. Trimming removed 8 bases at V and 6 bases at J, with 13 bases between. Looked up from germline, CDR1 is SGHAT and CDR2 is FQNNGV. The CDR3 DNA is TGTGCCAGCGGTACAGGGTTCGATGGCTACACCTTC. The encoded protein is CASGTGFDGYTF. Using reference TRBV11-2 and TRBJ1-2 for the parts outside the CDR3, the full variable domain is EAGVAQSPRYKIIEKRQSVAFWCNPISGHATLYWYQQILGQGPKLLIQFQNNGVVDDSQLPKDRFSAERLKGVDSTLKIQPAKLEDSAVYLCASGTGFDGYTFGSGTRLTVV.